This entry lists 5 T cell receptor beta chains sequenced from one sample in a study of shared clonotypes between healthy human individuals. Libraries were prepared by immunoSEQ multiplex PCR; TCRdb keeps only in-frame clonotypes and omits some of them. The table shows approximately 650,000 clones, with roughly 96% occurring only once. Only CD45RO-negative cells positively selected for CCR7 counted as naive CD8 cells, so terminally differentiated effector memory CD45RA+ cells were excluded. Sequenced: naive CD8+ T cells sorted from blood. These receptors all stem from a woman aged 30 to 39 in good health.

The chain recombines TRBV29-1 with TRBJ2-1; 11 nucleotides agree with TRBD2. CDR1 SQVTM and CDR2 ANQGSEA come from the germline V gene. The J segment lost 6 bases and the V segment lost 6 bases, leaving 10 bases of the junction unmatched. This CDR3 has 15 residues. CDR3 region: CSVPSALAGVNEQFF. CDR3 nucleotides: TGCAGCGTCCCCTCGGCACTAGCGGGAGTCAATGAGCAGTTCTTC.

This sequence joins TRBV13 and TRBJ2-7, with 9 bases that match TRBD1. The CDR3 totals 14 residues. The J segment lost 7 bases and the V segment lost 4 bases, leaving 8 bases of the junction unmatched. Looked up from germline, CDR1 is PRHDT and CDR2 is FYEKMQ (reference sequence). As DNA, the CDR3 is TGTGCCAGCAGCTCCCGGGACAGGGAGTGGGAGCAGTACTTC. Encoded protein: CASSSRDREWEQYF.

This chain joins TRBV28 and TRBJ2-5, with D perhaps TRBD1 or TRBD2 (5 bases each). The CDR3 extends over 14 amino acids. The V gene lost 6 bases and the J gene lost 4 bases, with 15 bases spanning the gap. Germline loops: CDR1 MDHEN, CDR2 SYDVKM. CDR3: CASSRGRYRETQYF. The CDR3 DNA reads TGTGCCAGCAGCCGGGGACGGTACCGAGAGACCCAGTACTTC.

The J gene is TRBJ2-1, the V gene TRBV13; D may be TRBD2 (6 bases). With 1 base removed from V and 6 bases from J, the gap between germline ends came to 10 bases. CDR1 and CDR2 (germline): PRHDT, FYEKMQ (reference sequence). The CDR3 loop spans 14 amino acids. CDR3: CASSLVLEGNEQFF. CDR3 nucleotide sequence: TGTGCCAGCAGCTTAGTCCTGGAGGGCAATGAGCAGTTCTTC.

This clone was picked up one time. The chain has TRBV4-1 and TRBJ2-3; TRBD2 is a possible D gene (6 bases). Trimming cost V 0 bases and J 4 bases, with 14 bases left between them. The CDR3 has 16 amino acids. Germline loops: CDR1 MGHRA, CDR2 YSYEKL. The CDR3 protein is CASSQDSWEVPDTQYF. The CDR3, as DNA: TGCGCCAGCAGCCAAGATAGCTGGGAGGTCCCAGATACGCAGTATTTT.